This is a list of T cell receptor beta chains from one sample in a study of cytomegalovirus exposure and HLA in healthy donors. Repertoires were generated with immunoSEQ multiplex PCR, while TCRdb's copy carries only in-frame clones and drops some. The sample includes 55,000 to 75,000 clones, around 70% of them seen just once. The source material was PBMCs. The source is a human donor in good health. Each CDR3 is given with its conserved first and last residue. The D gene is left open where the match is weak. A clone size is listed for some rows: how often the clone was seen (once, few, many), or a class if it is expanded.

>TRBJ1-2|TRBV5-6|TRBD1|.
TGTGCCAGCAGCGCCCAAGGACAGGGGGTTTTTTATGGCTACACCTTC
CASSAQGQGVFYGYTF
>TRBJ2-7|TRBV28|TRBD1|few
TGTGCCAGCAGCCCACCCGGGACAGGGCGCTACGAGCAGTACTTC
CASSPPGTGRYEQYF
>TRBJ1-1|TRBV6-5|.|.
TGTGCCAGCAGACGACAGGTAAATGAGGAAGCTTTCTTT
CASRRQVNEEAFF
>TRBJ2-1|TRBV7-2|.|.
TGTGCCAGCAGCCTTAGTACCCCTGCTGAGCAGTTCTTC
CASSLSTPAEQFF
>TRBJ2-1|TRBV28|.|.
TGTGCCAGCAGTTTCGTCAGGGAGCAGTTCTTC
CASSFVREQFF
>TRBJ2-3|TRBV10-3|TRBD1|.
TGTGCCATCACTAAGGACAGGGGGCGAACAGATACGCAGTATTTT
CAITKDRGRTDTQYF
>TRBJ1-2|TRBV30|.|.
TGTGCCTGGAGTATCCAGTACCTCTATGGCTACACCTTC
CAWSIQYLYGYTF
>TRBJ1-5|TRBV6-6|TRBD1|.
TGTGCCAGCAGACAGACAGGGGGCTCTTTCAATCAGCCCCAGCATTTT
CASRQTGGSFNQPQHF
>TRBJ2-2|TRBV5-1|.|.
TGCGCCAGCAGCTTGGCGACTGAGAACACCGGGGAGCTGTTTTTT
CASSLATENTGELFF
>TRBJ2-7|TRBV5-1|TRBD1|.
TGCGCCAGCAGCCCGGACAGGGTCTACGAGCAGTACTTC
CASSPDRVYEQYF
>TRBJ2-2|TRBV30|TRBD2|.
TGTGCCTGGGCTAGCGGTTATCTCACCGGGGAGCTGTTTTTT
CAWASGYLTGELFF
>TRBJ1-1|TRBV19|.|.
TGTGCCAGTGGGGAGGGGCGGATGAACACTGAAGCTTTCTTT
CASGEGRMNTEAFF
>TRBJ2-5|TRBV9|.|.
TGTGCCAGCACCCCTCTCGGTGGAGAGACCCAGTACTTC
CASTPLGGETQYF
>TRBJ1-1|TRBV6-5|TRBD1|medium-sized
TGTGCCAGCACCGATTTACAGGGGCGGGAAGCTTTCTTT
CASTDLQGREAFF
>TRBJ2-1|TRBV28|.|.
TGTGCCAGCACCCTCTTTAGGAAGGGGAATGAGCAGTTCTTC
CASTLFRKGNEQFF
>TRBJ1-2|TRBV5-1|.|once
TGCGCCAGCAGCTTGGCCGTCGCGTCCTATGGCTACACCTTC
CASSLAVASYGYTF
>TRBJ1-5|TRBV2|.|once
TGTGCCAGCAAGGCAGGGAATAGCAATCAGCCCCAGCATTTT
CASKAGNSNQPQHF
>TRBJ2-5|TRBV9|TRBD2|.
TGTGCCAGCAGCGAACTAGCGGGACGAAGGGGAGAGACCCAGTACTTC
CASSELAGRRGETQYF
>TRBJ2-3|TRBV5-1|TRBD1|.
TGCGCCAGCAGCCTCAGGGGGTTGCCAGATACGCAGTATTTT
CASSLRGLPDTQYF
>TRBJ2-7|TRBV7-9|TRBD2|.
TGTGCCAGCAGCTCCCCCCTAGCGGGAGGGTCCTACGAGCAGTACTTC
CASSSPLAGGSYEQYF
>TRBJ1-1|TRBV9|TRBD1|.
TGTGCCAGCAGCTCATCGGGGACAGTCACTGAAGCTTTCTTT
CASSSSGTVTEAFF
>TRBJ1-1|TRBV6-5|TRBD1|few
TGTGCCAGCAGCTCAGGGGGAACTGAAGCTTTCTTT
CASSSGGTEAFF
>TRBJ2-7|TRBV11-2|TRBD1|.
TGTGCCAGCACCCTGGGGACCGTGGACAGGCCCTACGAGCAGTACTTC
CASTLGTVDRPYEQYF
>TRBJ2-5|TRBV29-1|.|once
TGCAGCGTGCCCCCTCTAGCCCAAGAGACCCAGTACTTC
CSVPPLAQETQYF
>TRBJ1-1|TRBV18|.|.
TGTGCCAGCTCACCAGAACAAAACACTGAAGCTTTCTTT
CASSPEQNTEAFF
>TRBJ2-7|TRBV4-1|TRBD1|.
TGCGCCAGCAGCCCAGTGGGACAGGGGAACTACGAGCAGTACTTC
CASSPVGQGNYEQYF
>TRBJ2-1|TRBV27|.|.
TGTGCCAGCAGTCCTCGAGGTAGGGCGGGCAATGAGCAGTTCTTC
CASSPRGRAGNEQFF
>TRBJ2-7|TRBV9|.|.
TGTGCCAGCAGCGGTGACCGTACAGGGAACGAGCAGTACTTC
CASSGDRTGNEQYF
>TRBJ1-6|TRBV6-5|.|.
TGTGCCAGCAGTTCCTACGGGGGTGGTGGTAATTCACCCCTCCACTTT
CASSSYGGGGNSPLHF
>TRBJ2-3|TRBV30|TRBD2|.
TGTGCCTGGAGGACTAGCGGGATCAGCACAGATACGCAGTATTTT
CAWRTSGISTDTQYF
>TRBJ2-3|TRBV7-3|TRBD1|.
TGTGCCAGCAGCTTAATAGGTGGGACAGTGACAGATACGCAGTATTTT
CASSLIGGTVTDTQYF
>TRBJ2-7|TRBV5-1|.|.
TGCGCCAGCAGCCCTCAGGACAGCTTTTACGAGCAGTACTTC
CASSPQDSFYEQYF
>TRBJ1-1|TRBV27|TRBD1|.
TGTGCCAGCAGTACATATGGACAGGGCACTGAAGCTTTCTTT
CASSTYGQGTEAFF
>TRBJ2-5|TRBV11-2|.|.
TGTGCCAGCAGCTTAGGGCTAGGAGAGACCCAGTACTTC
CASSLGLGETQYF
>TRBJ2-3|TRBV5-4|TRBD2|.
TGTGCCAGCAGCCCGCCTGCTCTAGCGGGGGGGGACACAGATACGCAGTATTTT
CASSPPALAGGDTDTQYF
>TRBJ2-2|TRBV6-4|.|.
TGTGCCAGCAGTCGCTACCCCACCGGGGAGCTGTTTTTT
CASSRYPTGELFF
>TRBJ1-5|TRBV19|.|.
TGTGCCAGTAGTACTACAGGGTTTAGCAATCAGCCCCAGCATTTT
CASSTTGFSNQPQHF
>TRBJ1-1|TRBV5-6|.|.
TGTGCCAGCAGCTTTATGGGGGCGAGGGTGAACACTGAAGCTTTCTTT
CASSFMGARVNTEAFF
>TRBJ1-4|TRBV10-1|.|few
TGCGCCAGCAGTGAGTCCGTCTCGGGGGGGAAACTGTTTTTT
CASSESVSGGKLFF
>TRBJ2-7|TRBV9|TRBD2|.
TGTGCCAGCAGCATAGGACTAGCGGGAACCTACGAGCAGTACTTC
CASSIGLAGTYEQYF
>TRBJ2-3|TRBV6-5|TRBD1|.
TGTGCCAGCAGTAAAAGGACAGGCTCAGATACGCAGTATTTT
CASSKRTGSDTQYF
>TRBJ1-2|TRBV4-1|.|few
TGCGCCAGCAGCCAAGACGGGAGCGGCAGGGTGAATGTGGGTGGCTACACCTTC
CASSQDGSGRVNVGGYTF
>TRBJ2-6|TRBV27|.|few
TGTGCCAGCAGCCGACAGGCCCTGGGCTCTGGGGCCAACGTCCTGACTTTC
CASSRQALGSGANVLTF
>TRBJ2-4|TRBV28|.|.
TGTGCCAGCAGTTTCGCGGGACCCAAAAACATTCAGTACTTC
CASSFAGPKNIQYF
>TRBJ1-4|TRBV2|.|.
TGTGCCAGCGTGGGGGCAGATAATGAAAAACTGTTTTTT
CASVGADNEKLFF
>TRBJ1-2|TRBV10-3|TRBD1|few
TGTGCCATCAGTGAGAGGGGGCGGAGTGGCTACACCTTC
CAISERGRSGYTF
>TRBJ2-5|TRBV7-9|TRBD1|.
TGTGCCAGCAGCCGGAACGACAGGGCAGAGACCCAGTACTTC
CASSRNDRAETQYF
>TRBJ2-7|TRBV14|TRBD1|once
TGTGCCAGCAGCCATAGGGGGCCCTACGAGCAGTACTTC
CASSHRGPYEQYF
>TRBJ1-5|TRBV6-5|TRBD1|.
TGTGCCAGCAGTCAAACAGGGGGCTGGGATCAGCCCCAGCATTTT
CASSQTGGWDQPQHF
>TRBJ2-7|TRBV5-1|.|.
TGCGCCAGCAGCAGGGGGGCGGGGGACGGGGCCTACGAGCAGTACTTC
CASSRGAGDGAYEQYF
>TRBJ2-3|TRBV5-1|.|.
TGCGCCAGCAGCTTGCCACTAGCCTCAGATACGCAGTATTTT
CASSLPLASDTQYF
>TRBJ1-5|TRBV4-2|.|.
TGTGCCAGCAGCCTCTCCAGCGGGGGCAATCAGCCCCAGCATTTT
CASSLSSGGNQPQHF
>TRBJ2-1|TRBV25-1|TRBD1|few
TGTGCCAGCAGTGGTTCCTGGGACAGGAGCTCCTACAATGAGCAGTTCTTC
CASSGSWDRSSYNEQFF
>TRBJ2-1|TRBV5-4|.|.
TGTGCCAGCAGCTTGACAGCAGGGTCCTACAATGAGCAGTTCTTC
CASSLTAGSYNEQFF
>TRBJ2-7|TRBV27|.|.
TGTGCCAGCAGTTTAGGTCGGGGACACCCCTACGAGCAGTACTTC
CASSLGRGHPYEQYF
>TRBJ2-7|TRBV4-1|TRBD2|few
TGCGCCAGCAGCCAAGGGGAGGGTCCCTACGAGCAGTACTTC
CASSQGEGPYEQYF
>TRBJ1-1|TRBV5-1|TRBD1|.
TGCGCCAGCAACTCGGACAGGGGCCTTGAAGCTTTCTTT
CASNSDRGLEAFF
>TRBJ2-7|TRBV6-1|.|.
TGTGCCAGCAGTGGTGGGGGGGCGGACCTCGAGCAGTACTTC
CASSGGGADLEQYF